This TCR beta chain was sequenced during a study of shared T cell receptors in the human thymus. Profiled with immunoSEQ multiplex PCR; TCRdb holds only in-frame clones, not every one. The sample shows hundreds of thousands of clones, approximately 87% of them seen only once. After removal of 5 bases from V and 0 bases from J, the junction contained 7 bases not matched to a gene. There are 18 residues in the CDR3. Germline V CDR1 and CDR2: SGHTA, FQGNSA. This same sample was also part of a study on human thymus T cells. This second study says: Samples came from healthy Finnish infants during open corrective cardiac surgery. During corrective heart surgery, resections were taken, and the thymus tissue came from them. Gene usage (both V and J) appeared biased in thymic and blood repertoires. Unrelated individuals were reported by related research to share highly overlapping thymic repertoires.

The rearrangement joins TRBV7-2 to TRBJ2-1; TRBD2 matches at 13 bases. Sequenced material: thymocytes. The source is a boy in the first two years of life with a congenital heart defect. CDR3 sequence reads: CASSLPGLAGRSYNEQFF. DNA of the CDR3: TGTGCCAGCAGCCTACCGGGACTAGCGGGGCGCTCCTACAATGAGCAGTTCTTC. Drawing the rest from reference TRBV7-2 and TRBJ2-1, the complete variable domain is GAGVSQSPSNKVTEKGKDVELRCDPISGHTALYWYRQSLGQGLEFLIYFQGNSAPDKSGLPSDRFSAERTGGSVSTLTIQRTQQEDSAVYLCASSLPGLAGRSYNEQFFGPGTRLTVL.